The subject of this entry is one TCR beta chain. What it binds is not known. This entry is derived from a study of cytomegalovirus exposure and HLA in healthy donors. The CDR3 is made up of 14 amino acids. V trimming: 5 bases; J trimming: 1 base; junction bases outside the gene matches: 3. Germline values: CDR1 PRHDT, CDR2 FYEKMQ (reference sequence). The study, taken as a whole, reports: Cytomegalovirus association was assigned to about 150 TCR beta chains. Both high specificity and high sensitivity reportedly marked the classifier's diagnosis of cytomegalovirus status.

TCRdb keeps only in-frame clones here, not all; method: immunoSEQ multiplex PCR. The data hold fewer than 200,000 clones, with 80% to 85% observed a single time. The sample was PBMCs. The source of this sequence is a woman under 30 in good health and CMV-seropositive. The V gene is TRBV13, the J gene TRBJ2-3; 7 bases align to TRBD2. CDR3 amino acids: CASSQTSGTDTQYF. CDR3 sequence (DNA): TGTGCCAGCAGCCAAACTAGCGGCACAGATACGCAGTATTTT.